This TCR beta chain derives from a study of CD8+CD57+ T cells in acquired aplastic anemia. Patients chosen for sequencing had CD8+CD57+ cells that had expanded, as shown by flow cytometry. With no exception, the patients had severe acquired aplastic anemia. Blood samples were obtained from patients who had received no prior therapy. The template used for profiling TCR beta VDJ and CDR3 was genomic DNA. TCRdb re-derived calls from the reads in MiXCR, one entry per CDR3 protein. This sample has some 160,000 distinct CDR3 sequences, with 40% to 55% found just once. For this clonotype: A much larger clone lies a single base off, so this may be a read error.

The source of this sequence is a human donor with aplastic anemia. The sequenced material came from sorted CD4+, CD8+, or CD8+CD57+ T cells (not recorded which) from PBMCs.

In DNA form, the CDR3 reads TGTGCCAGCCAAAGGGATTCAGGTGGAAACACCATATATTTT. Residues: CASQRDSGGNTIYF. This sequence joins TRBV7-6 and TRBJ1-3, with no clear D. The CDR3 is 14 residues long. V lost 8 bases and J 3 bases, leaving 14 bases between the germline ends. Germline V lookup: CDR1 SGHVS, CDR2 FNYEAQ.